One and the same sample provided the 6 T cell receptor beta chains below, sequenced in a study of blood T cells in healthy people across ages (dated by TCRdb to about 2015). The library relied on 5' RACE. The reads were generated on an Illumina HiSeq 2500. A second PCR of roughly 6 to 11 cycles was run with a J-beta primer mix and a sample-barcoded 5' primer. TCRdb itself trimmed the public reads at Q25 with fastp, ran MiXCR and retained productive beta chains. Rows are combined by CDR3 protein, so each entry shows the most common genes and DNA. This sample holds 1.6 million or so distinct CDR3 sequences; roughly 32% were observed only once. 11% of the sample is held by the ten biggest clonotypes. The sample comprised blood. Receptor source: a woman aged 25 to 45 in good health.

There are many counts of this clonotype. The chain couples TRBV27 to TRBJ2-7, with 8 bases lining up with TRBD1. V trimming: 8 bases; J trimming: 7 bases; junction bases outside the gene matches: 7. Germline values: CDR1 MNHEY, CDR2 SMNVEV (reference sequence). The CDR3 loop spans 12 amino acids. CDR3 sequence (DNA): TGTGCCAGCTCAACAGGGGGGCTGGAGCAGTACTTC. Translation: CASSTGGLEQYF.

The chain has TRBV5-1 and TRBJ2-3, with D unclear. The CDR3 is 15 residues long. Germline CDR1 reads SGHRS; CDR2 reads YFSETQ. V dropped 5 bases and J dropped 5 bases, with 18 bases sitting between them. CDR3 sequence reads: CASSNFVPNIDTQYF. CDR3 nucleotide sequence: TGCGCCAGCAGTAATTTTGTACCTAACATAGATACGCAGTATTTT.

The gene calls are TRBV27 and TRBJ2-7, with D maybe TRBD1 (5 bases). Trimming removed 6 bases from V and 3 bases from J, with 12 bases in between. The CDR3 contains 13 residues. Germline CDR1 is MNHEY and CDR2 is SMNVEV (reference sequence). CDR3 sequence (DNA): TGTGCCAGCAGCCAGACAGAATACTACGAGCAGTACTTC. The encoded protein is CASSQTEYYEQYF.

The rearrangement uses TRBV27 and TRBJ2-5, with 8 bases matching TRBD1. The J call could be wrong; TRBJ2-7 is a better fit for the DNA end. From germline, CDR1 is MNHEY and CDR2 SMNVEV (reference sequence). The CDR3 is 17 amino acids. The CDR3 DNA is TGTGCCAGCAGTTTACTTCGTGGACAGGGTGCAAACTGCGAGCAGTACTTC. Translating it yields CASSLLRGQGANCEQYF.

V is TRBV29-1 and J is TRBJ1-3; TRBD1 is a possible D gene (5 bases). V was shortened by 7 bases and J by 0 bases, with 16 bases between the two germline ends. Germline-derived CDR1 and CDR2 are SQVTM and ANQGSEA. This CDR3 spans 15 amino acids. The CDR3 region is CSAEDRGSSGNTIYF. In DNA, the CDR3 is TGCAGCGCCGAAGATCGGGGGAGCTCTGGAAACACCATATATTTT.

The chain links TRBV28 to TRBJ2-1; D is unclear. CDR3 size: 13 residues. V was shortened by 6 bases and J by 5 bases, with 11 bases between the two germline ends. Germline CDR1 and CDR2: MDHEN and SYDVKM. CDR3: CASRTRRDNEQFF. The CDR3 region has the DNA TGTGCCAGCAGGACCCGGCGCGACAATGAGCAGTTCTTC.